Included here is one T cell receptor (beta chain) sequence, with context. No antigen is known for it. This record comes from a study of cytomegalovirus exposure and HLA in healthy donors. General study findings and limits: A few of the chains that were CMV-associated were confirmed in vitro to be specific for CMV antigens. The study reported that TCR beta sequences accurately predicted HLA-A and HLA-B alleles in most subjects.

Trimming at V came to 3 bases and at J to 5 bases, leaving 11 bases not matched to a gene. Germline lookup yields CDR1 ENHRY and CDR2 SYGVKD. The CDR3 runs to 16 residues. The primer mix had 60 Vbeta and 13 Jbeta primers. The repertoire was sequenced with immunoSEQ multiplex PCR; TCRdb's copy has only in-frame clones and lacks some. Its clone listing holds roughly 78,000 clones. The source material was PBMCs. The chain couples TRBV10-3 to TRBJ1-2; 8 nucleotides line up with TRBD1. The receptor was derived from a man aged 35 to 55 in good health and CMV-seronegative. The DNA for the CDR3 is TGTGCCATCAGTGAATCGGTTGGACAGGGAGCATATGGCTACACCTTC. Translating gives CAISESVGQGAYGYTF.